These 5 T cell receptor beta chains were all obtained from the same sample, sequenced in a study of shared clonotypes between healthy human individuals. Clones were sequenced by immunoSEQ multiplex PCR, and TCRdb holds only the in-frame ones, with some missing. The data hold around 1.4 million clones, with 98% to 99% observed a single time. The source material was naive CD4+ T cells sorted from blood. Subset of the sample: CD45RA+ positively selected. The receptor set was obtained from a man in his thirties or forties in good health.

The chain links TRBV29-1 to TRBJ1-4; 12 nucleotides align to TRBD1. The germline V gene encodes CDR1 SQVTM and CDR2 ANQGSEA. With 7 bases clipped from V and 1 base from J, the junction kept 4 bases outside the gene matches. This CDR3 is 15 amino acids long. CDR3 protein: CSAGQGAGTNEKLFF. CDR3 DNA: TGCAGCGCGGGACAGGGGGCGGGAACTAATGAAAAACTGTTTTTT.

The chain recombines TRBV28 with TRBJ2-1; 7 bases match TRBD2. Losses at the gene ends were 3 bases for V and 6 bases for J; bases not matched to a gene: 8. This CDR3 contains 15 residues. Per the germline V gene, CDR1 is MDHEN and CDR2 is SYDVKM. Here the CDR3 reads CASSLSRGESNEQFF. CDR3 DNA: TGTGCCAGCAGTTTGTCACGGGGGGAGTCCAATGAGCAGTTCTTC.

This chain joins TRBV18 and TRBJ2-7; 11 bases line up with TRBD2. J gave up 3 bases and V 3 bases, and 4 bases lay outside the gene matches. Per the germline V gene, CDR1 is KGHSH and CDR2 is LQKENI. CDR3 length: 15 residues. Here the CDR3 reads CASSPGLAVDYEQYF. Written as DNA, the CDR3 is TGTGCCAGCTCACCGGGACTAGCGGTCGACTACGAGCAGTACTTC. The variable domain in full, with the rest retrieved from reference TRBV18 and TRBJ2-7, is NAGVMQNPRHLVRRRGQEARLRCSPMKGHSHVYWYRQLPEEGLKFMVYLQKENIIDESGMPKERFSAEFPKEGPSILRIQQVVRGDSAAYFCASSPGLAVDYEQYFGPGTRLTVT.

In its sample, this clone was seen once. The J gene is TRBJ2-5, the V gene TRBV6-4; 8 bases are shared with TRBD2. The length of the CDR3 is 14 residues. The V segment lost 5 bases and the J segment 0 bases; nucleotides outside the gene matches: 2. The germline V gene encodes CDR1 MRHNA and CDR2 SNTAGT. This CDR3 is CASSLAGNQETQYF. CDR3 coding DNA: TGTGCCAGCAGTCTAGCGGGCAACCAAGAGACCCAGTACTTC.

The rearrangement uses TRBV18 and TRBJ2-1; D tentatively reads TRBD1 or TRBD2 (5 bases each). The CDR3 sequence is 18 residues long. The germline V and J ends were trimmed by 2 bases and 2 bases, with 19 bases remaining between them. Germline CDR1 is KGHSH and CDR2 is LQKENI. The CDR3 region is CASSPGPHGATTYNEQFF. The CDR3 DNA follows: TGTGCCAGCTCACCAGGACCCCACGGGGCAACGACCTACAATGAGCAGTTCTTC.